One and the same sample provided the 14 T cell receptor beta chains below, sequenced in a study of shared clonotypes between healthy human individuals. Sequencing used immunoSEQ multiplex PCR; TCRdb keeps in-frame clones, though not all of them. Of about 1,800,000 clones in the sample, 85% to 95% were seen once. Naive CD8 isolation took CD45RO-negative cells positively selected for CCR7 and excluded terminally differentiated effector memory CD45RA+ cells. The sequenced material came from naive CD8+ T cells sorted from blood. These TCRs come from a man aged 18 to 29 in good health.

V usage is TRBV2 and J usage is TRBJ1-3; no definite D call. This CDR3 has 15 residues. Germline V gene lookup returns CDR1 SNHLY and CDR2 FYNNEI. V was shortened by 1 base and J by 3 bases, with 10 bases between the two germline ends. Here the CDR3 DNA reads TGTGCCAGCAGTGAAGGAAGGTTCGGTGGAAACACCATATATTTT. Translated, it gives CASSEGRFGGNTIYF.

This chain connects TRBV27 to TRBJ2-7; weak D call: TRBD2 (6 bases). This CDR3 contains 14 residues. Germline V gene data show CDR1 as MNHEY and CDR2 as SMNVEV (reference sequence). Trimming removed 3 bases from V and 2 bases from J, with 11 bases in between. CDR3 region: CASSFSSATYEQYF. In DNA, the CDR3 is TGTGCCAGCAGTTTTTCTAGCGCTACCTACGAGCAGTACTTC.

In regard to this clone: The same CDR3 can be traced to other DNA sequences in this sample. The V and J genes are TRBV5-6 and TRBJ2-1; tentative D call: TRBD2 (6 bases). CDR3 length: 14 amino acids. The germline V gene has CDR1 SGHDT and CDR2 YYEEEE. Between the trimmed V and J ends, which lost 4 bases and 3 bases, there was a span of 11 bases. CDR3 in amino acids: CASSLPGDYNEQFF. The CDR3 region has the DNA TGTGCCAGCAGCCTACCGGGAGACTACAATGAGCAGTTCTTC.

The rearrangement joins TRBV19 to TRBJ1-4; no clear D. The germline V gene encodes CDR1 LNHDA and CDR2 SQIVND (reference sequence). The V end lost 0 bases, the J end lost 8 bases, and 16 bases lay between the germline ends. CDR3 length: 16 amino acids. The CDR3 DNA follows: TGTGCCAGTAGTATAGATCTTGTGGCTCAAGGGGAAAAACTGTTTTTT. Encoded protein: CASSIDLVAQGEKLFF.

The genes are TRBV4-3 and TRBJ1-2, with no clear D. Trimming took off 0 bases at V and 6 bases at J, with 14 bases between the two ends. This CDR3 has 15 residues. Germline V gene data show CDR1 as LGHNA and CDR2 as YSLEER. The CDR3, as DNA: TGCGCCAGCAGCCAAGAGATGGTACGGAACCATGGCTACACCTTC. Translating gives CASSQEMVRNHGYTF.

The chain uses TRBV13 and TRBJ1-4; no reliable D call. V was clipped by 1 base and J by 0 bases, with 12 bases between them. Germline V gene data show CDR1 as PRHDT and CDR2 as FYEKMQ (reference sequence). This CDR3 is built from 17 residues. The CDR3 spells CASSLVSAGATNEKLFF. The CDR3 DNA is TGTGCCAGCAGCTTAGTCTCGGCAGGTGCAACTAATGAAAAACTGTTTTTT.

The chain recombines TRBV5-1 with TRBJ2-7; 7 bases fit TRBD1. CDR1 is SGHRS, CDR2 YFSETQ, per germline. V lost 0 bases, J lost 4 bases, and 7 bases stayed unmatched. This CDR3 comprises 15 residues. The CDR3 spells CASSLGPGQPYEQYF. Written as DNA, the CDR3 is TGCGCCAGCAGCTTGGGACCGGGACAGCCTTACGAGCAGTACTTC. Filled out from reference TRBV5-1 and TRBJ2-7, the complete variable domain reads KAGVTQTPRYLIKTRGQQVTLSCSPISGHRSVSWYQQTPGQGLQFLFEYFSETQRNKGNFPGRFSGRQFSNSRSEMNVSTLELGDSALYLCASSLGPGQPYEQYFGPGTRLTVT.

V is TRBV13 and J is TRBJ2-3, with 11 bases aligning to TRBD2. Trimming cost V 0 bases and J 2 bases; bases outside gene matches: 7. This CDR3 spans 18 amino acids. CDR1 is PRHDT and CDR2 is FYEKMQ in the germline V gene (reference sequence). CDR3 bases: TGTGCCAGCAGCTTAGGATGGGGACTAGCGGACTCCACAGATACGCAGTATTTT. This encodes CASSLGWGLADSTDTQYF. The complete variable domain, with remaining parts taken from reference TRBV13 and TRBJ2-3, reads AAGVIQSPRHLIKEKRETATLKCYPIPRHDTVYWYQQGPGQDPQFLISFYEKMQSDKGSIPDRFSAQQFSDYHSELNMSSLELGDSALYFCASSLGWGLADSTDTQYFGPGTRLTVL.

The V and J genes are TRBV9 and TRBJ2-3; D unclear. The CDR3 is 14 residues long. CDR1 SGDLS and CDR2 YYNGEE come from the germline V gene. V lost 6 bases and J lost 6, with 17 bases in between. The CDR3 DNA follows: TGTGCCAGCACCGCGCTTAATCCCCTTGATACGCAGTATTTT. This encodes CASTALNPLDTQYF.

The chain is built from TRBV13 and TRBJ2-1; 11 bases match TRBD2. This CDR3 has 17 amino acids. V dropped 4 bases and J dropped 4; count of bases not matched to a gene: 9. Germline CDR1 and CDR2: PRHDT and FYEKMQ (reference sequence). For the CDR3, the DNA is TGTGCCAGCAGCTCTTCATCGGGACTAGCGGCTTACAATGAGCAGTTCTTC. This sequence encodes CASSSSSGLAAYNEQFF.

This chain connects TRBV6-1 to TRBJ2-2; the D gene is possibly TRBD2 (5 bases). CDR3 length: 16 residues. V lost 2 bases and J lost 4, with 14 bases in between. CDR1 and CDR2 from the germline V gene are MNHNS and SASEGT. CDR3 loop: CASSEFIVAGTGELFF. CDR3 coding DNA: TGTGCCAGCAGTGAATTCATTGTTGCGGGCACCGGGGAGCTGTTTTTT.

The chain has TRBV4-3 and TRBJ2-7; D might be TRBD1 or TRBD2, each matching 6 bases. CDR3 length equals 17 residues. V shed 1 base and J shed 6 bases, with 22 bases lying between them. CDR1 is LGHNA, CDR2 YSLEER, per germline. The CDR3 nucleotides are TGCGCCAGCAGCCAAGCGGTGAGATGGGGGGCTAGAAGCGAGCAGTACTTC. Translating it yields CASSQAVRWGARSEQYF.

This sequence joins TRBV7-9 and TRBJ2-1; D is undetermined. The CDR3 is made up of 12 amino acids. The V end was cut by 1 base, the J end by 9 bases, with 7 bases between. Germline CDR1 reads SEHNR; CDR2 reads FQNEAQ (reference sequence). The CDR3 DNA sequence: TGTGCCAGCAGCTTAGACGTGTTTGAGCAGTTCTTC. Translating it yields CASSLDVFEQFF.

The chain links TRBV7-2 to TRBJ2-3; D remains ambiguous. The V end was cut by 1 base, the J end by 2 bases, with 7 bases between. The CDR3 consists of 14 residues. The germline V gene encodes CDR1 SGHTA and CDR2 FQGNSA. The CDR3, as DNA: TGTGCCAGCAGCTTAGGGGCCTACACAGATACGCAGTATTTT. Encoded protein: CASSLGAYTDTQYF. Full variable domain (rest looked up from reference TRBV7-2 and TRBJ2-3): GAGVSQSPSNKVTEKGKDVELRCDPISGHTALYWYRQSLGQGLEFLIYFQGNSAPDKSGLPSDRFSAERTGGSVSTLTIQRTQQEDSAVYLCASSLGAYTDTQYFGPGTRLTVL.